A selection of T cell receptor beta chains follows, all from one sample in a study of identifying expanded T cells in peripheral blood. Clones were sequenced by immunoSEQ multiplex PCR, and TCRdb holds only the in-frame ones, with some missing. Among around 68,000 clones listed, approximately 89% were seen once. The sample was blood. The receptor source for this set is a person between 18 and 75 years old in good health. Both conserved end residues are part of each CDR3. A D gene is named only where the DNA matches it firmly. Clone sizes are given selectively: once, few, many, or a class where the clone is expanded.

V gene	D gene	clone size	J gene	CDR3 protein	CDR3 DNA
TRBV19	NA	NA	TRBJ1-2	CASSDPTFYGYTF	TGTGCCAGTAGTGATCCTACTTTCTATGGCTACACCTTC
TRBV5-1	TRBD1	NA	TRBJ2-7	CASSFRQGAQYEQYF	TGCGCCAGCAGCTTTCGACAGGGGGCGCAGTACGAGCAGTACTTC
TRBV25-1	NA	few	TRBJ1-2	CASSDPTQGLYGYTF	TGTGCCAGCAGTGATCCCACACAGGGTCTCTATGGCTACACCTTC
TRBV5-4	NA	once	TRBJ2-7	CASSQERGSSYEQYF	TGTGCCAGCAGCCAAGAACGAGGGAGCTCCTACGAGCAGTACTTC
TRBV30	NA	NA	TRBJ2-5	CAWSAGTQATQYF	TGTGCCTGGAGTGCGGGCACCCAAGCGACCCAGTACTTC
TRBV4-1	NA	NA	TRBJ2-3	CASSQPAADTQYF	TGCGCCAGCAGCCAACCAGCCGCGGATACGCAGTATTTT
TRBV27	TRBD1	once	TRBJ1-4	CASRGQGREKLFF	TGTGCCAGCAGGGGACAGGGAAGAGAAAAACTGTTTTTT
TRBV2	NA	NA	TRBJ1-2	CASSAQVQGGYGYTF	TGTGCCAGCAGTGCCCAAGTACAGGGCGGCTATGGCTACACCTTC
TRBV30	TRBD2	NA	TRBJ2-7	CAWSRGGYEQYF	TGTGCCTGGAGTCGGGGGGGGTACGAGCAGTACTTC
TRBV4-1	NA	once	TRBJ2-5	CASSQGGGGETQYF	TGCGCCAGCAGCCAAGGGGGAGGCGGCGAGACCCAGTACTTC
TRBV28	NA	NA	TRBJ2-1	CASSFLYNEQFF	TGTGCCAGCAGTTTTTTGTACAATGAGCAGTTCTTC
TRBV4-2	TRBD2	NA	TRBJ2-1	CASSQESSGGPYNEQFF	TGTGCCAGCAGCCAAGAGAGTAGCGGGGGCCCCTACAATGAGCAGTTCTTC
TRBV11-2	NA	NA	TRBJ1-1	CASSLEFAGGANTEAFF	TGTGCCAGCAGCTTAGAGTTTGCGGGGGGCGCGAACACTGAAGCTTTCTTT
TRBV27	TRBD2	NA	TRBJ2-1	CASSTPLLAGVLGNEQFF	TGTGCCAGCAGTACCCCCTTACTAGCGGGAGTTTTGGGCAATGAGCAGTTCTTC
TRBV5-1	NA	NA	TRBJ2-7	CASSGLQGLSYEQYF	TGCGCCAGCAGCGGTTTACAGGGTCTCTCCTACGAGCAGTACTTC
TRBV2	TRBD1	NA	TRBJ1-6	CARWTGDNSPLHF	TGTGCCAGGTGGACAGGGGATAATTCACCCCTCCACTTT
TRBV7-8	NA	once	TRBJ1-1	CASSRSLEGEAFF	TGTGCCAGCAGCCGCTCTCTGGAGGGTGAAGCTTTCTTT
TRBV28	TRBD1	NA	TRBJ2-7	CASSTTGASYEQYF	TGTGCCAGCAGTACGACAGGGGCCTCCTACGAGCAGTACTTC
TRBV7-9	NA	once	TRBJ1-4	CASSSHRVNEKLFF	TGTGCCAGCAGCTCTCACAGGGTTAATGAAAAACTGTTTTTT
TRBV19	NA	NA	TRBJ2-1	CASRSLHSYNEQFF	TGTGCCAGTAGATCTCTCCACTCCTACAATGAGCAGTTCTTC
TRBV6-4	NA	NA	TRBJ2-2	CASSDGQNTGELFF	TGTGCCAGCAGTGACGGACAAAACACCGGGGAGCTGTTTTTT
TRBV30	NA	NA	TRBJ2-3	CAWSGDKAWADTQYF	TGTGCCTGGAGTGGGGATAAGGCATGGGCAGATACGCAGTATTTT
TRBV30	NA	NA	TRBJ2-7	CAWSAEHEQYF	TGTGCCTGGTCGGCCGAACACGAGCAGTACTTC
TRBV28	NA	NA	TRBJ1-2	CASRASGENYGYTF	TGTGCCAGCAGGGCATCAGGGGAGAACTATGGCTACACCTTC